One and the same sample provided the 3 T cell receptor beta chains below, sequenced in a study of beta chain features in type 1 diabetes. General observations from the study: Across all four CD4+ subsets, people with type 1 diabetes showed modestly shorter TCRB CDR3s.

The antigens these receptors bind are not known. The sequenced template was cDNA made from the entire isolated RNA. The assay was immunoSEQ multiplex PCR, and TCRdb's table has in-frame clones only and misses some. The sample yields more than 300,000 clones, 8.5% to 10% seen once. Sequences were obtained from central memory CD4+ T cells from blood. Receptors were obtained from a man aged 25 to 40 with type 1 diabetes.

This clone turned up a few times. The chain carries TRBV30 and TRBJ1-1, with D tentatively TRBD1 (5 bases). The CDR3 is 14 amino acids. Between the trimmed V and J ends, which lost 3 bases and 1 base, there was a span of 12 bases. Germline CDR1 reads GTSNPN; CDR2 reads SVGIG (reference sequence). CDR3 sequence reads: CAWRNRFANTEAFF. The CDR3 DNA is TGTGCCTGGAGGAACAGGTTTGCGAACACTGAAGCTTTCTTT.

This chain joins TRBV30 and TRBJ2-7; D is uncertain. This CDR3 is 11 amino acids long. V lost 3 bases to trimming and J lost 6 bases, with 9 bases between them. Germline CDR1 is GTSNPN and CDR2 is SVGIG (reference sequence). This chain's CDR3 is CAWRTFSEQYF. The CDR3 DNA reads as TGTGCCTGGAGAACCTTCAGCGAGCAGTACTTC.

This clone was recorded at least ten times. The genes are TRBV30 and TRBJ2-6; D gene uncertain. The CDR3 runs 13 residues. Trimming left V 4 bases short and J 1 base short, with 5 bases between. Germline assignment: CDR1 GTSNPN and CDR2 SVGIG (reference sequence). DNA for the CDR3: TGTGCCTGGAATCCTTCTGGGGCCAACGTCCTGACTTTC. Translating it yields CAWNPSGANVLTF. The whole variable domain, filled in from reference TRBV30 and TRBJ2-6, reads SQTIHQWPATLVQPVGSPLSLECTVEGTSNPNLYWYRQAAGRGLQLLFYSVGIGQISSEVPQNLSASRPQDRQFILSSKKLLLSDSGFYLCAWNPSGANVLTFGAGSRLTVL.